The clone carrying this T cell receptor (beta chain) was counted a single time. This CDR3 is built from 14 residues. The germline CDR1 and CDR2 sequences are SGHKS and YYEKEE (reference sequence). V was shortened by 2 bases and J by 1 base, with 9 bases between the two germline ends. The sample belongs to a study of blood T cell repertoires in COVID-19. In the study overall: Sites across the United States, Italy and Spain contributed samples from acute and convalescent COVID-19. T cells, B-cell-depleted T cells, or PBMCs supplied cDNA or gDNA.

Original analysis: Counts of nucleated cells, estimated from reference gene primer amplification, were obtained. The data were produced by immunoSEQ multiplex PCR, yet TCRdb's version contains in-frame clones alone and is incomplete. V, J and clone size are taken as reported in that table, and D and trimming were inferred from the DNA itself. The sample carries about 240,000 clones, 82% recorded once. This TCR came from a woman aged 55-69 years with active or convalescent COVID-19. Source material: peripheral blood. The chain joins TRBV5-5 to TRBJ1-2; no firm D call. This chain's CDR3 is CASSFDLHNYGYTF. The CDR3, as DNA: TGTGCCAGCAGCTTCGACTTACATAACTATGGCTACACCTTC.